This is a list of T cell receptor beta chains from one sample in a study of early T cells in non-severe SARS-CoV-2 infection. TCRdb re-analysed the 5' RACE reads in MiXCR, keeping a single row per CDR3 protein. The sample carries fewer than 25,000 distinct CDR3 sequences, around 3.5% recorded once. Sample: whole blood. The receptors originated from an adult who was a healthcare worker with PCR-confirmed SARS-CoV-2 infection or an uninfected control (not recorded which). CDR3s include the opening cysteine and the closing phenylalanine or tryptophan. Each record gives: clone size, V gene, J gene, D gene, CDR3 protein, CDR3 DNA. D genes are given only for firm matches. Size values are once, few and many counts, or a class for expanded clones, and some rows have none.

clone size: many
V gene: TRBV7-9
J gene: TRBJ1-2
D gene: -
CDR3 protein: CASSLAMGGYGYTF
CDR3 DNA: TGTGCCAGCAGCTTAGCTATGGGGGGCTATGGCTACACCTTC

clone size: many
V gene: TRBV20-1
J gene: TRBJ1-1
D gene: TRBD1
CDR3 protein: CSARDPSQGGTEAFF
CDR3 DNA: TGCAGTGCTAGAGATCCATCACAGGGGGGGACTGAAGCTTTCTTT

clone size: many
V gene: TRBV9
J gene: TRBJ1-1
D gene: TRBD1
CDR3 protein: CASSVGTGVNTEAFF
CDR3 DNA: TGTGCCAGCAGCGTAGGGACAGGGGTGAACACTGAAGCTTTCTTT

clone size: many
V gene: TRBV20-1
J gene: TRBJ2-4
D gene: TRBD2
CDR3 protein: CSVGTSGLAKNIQYF
CDR3 DNA: TGCAGTGTAGGGACTAGCGGTTTAGCCAAAAACATTCAGTACTTC

clone size: many
V gene: TRBV29-1
J gene: TRBJ2-2
D gene: TRBD1
CDR3 protein: CSVEGQGAAGELFF
CDR3 DNA: TGCAGCGTTGAGGGACAGGGGGCGGCCGGGGAGCTGTTTTTT

clone size: many
V gene: TRBV9
J gene: TRBJ1-1
D gene: TRBD1
CDR3 protein: CASSVVGQGNTEAFF
CDR3 DNA: TGTGCCAGCAGCGTAGTTGGACAGGGTAACACTGAAGCTTTCTTT

clone size: many
V gene: TRBV7-2
J gene: TRBJ2-5
D gene: TRBD2
CDR3 protein: CASSLGLAGGKETQYF
CDR3 DNA: TGTGCCAGCAGCTTAGGACTAGCGGGGGGCAAGGAGACCCAGTACTTC

clone size: many
V gene: TRBV5-1
J gene: TRBJ2-5
D gene: TRBD2
CDR3 protein: CASSYGTSGETQYF
CDR3 DNA: TGCGCCAGCAGCTACGGGACTAGCGGGGAGACCCAGTACTTC

clone size: many
V gene: TRBV7-2
J gene: TRBJ1-5
D gene: TRBD1
CDR3 protein: CASSLGGQANSNQPQHF
CDR3 DNA: TGTGCCAGCAGCTTAGGGGGACAGGCCAATAGCAATCAGCCCCAGCATTTT

clone size: many
V gene: TRBV11-2
J gene: TRBJ2-5
D gene: -
CDR3 protein: CASRTVRQETQYF
CDR3 DNA: TGTGCCAGCCGGACAGTGAGACAAGAGACCCAGTACTTC

clone size: -
V gene: TRBV28
J gene: TRBJ2-7
D gene: -
CDR3 protein: CVSGQGEQYF
CDR3 DNA: TGTGTCAGCGGGCAGGGCGAGCAGTACTTC

clone size: many
V gene: TRBV6-2/TRBV6-3
J gene: TRBJ2-7
D gene: TRBD2
CDR3 protein: CASRITSTTSGSFSGNEQYF
CDR3 DNA: TGTGCCAGCAGAATCACAAGTACTACTAGCGGGAGCTTCAGCGGTAACGAGCAGTACTTC

clone size: many
V gene: TRBV7-9
J gene: TRBJ2-1
D gene: TRBD1
CDR3 protein: CASSPGDWGQGDLHEQFF
CDR3 DNA: TGTGCCAGCAGCCCCGGCGATTGGGGACAGGGTGATTTGCATGAGCAGTTCTTC

clone size: many
V gene: TRBV6-2/TRBV6-3
J gene: TRBJ2-2
D gene: TRBD1
CDR3 protein: CASSYPGGPNTGELFF
CDR3 DNA: TGTGCCAGCAGTTACCCAGGGGGCCCGAACACCGGGGAGCTGTTTTTT

clone size: -
V gene: TRBV7-2
J gene: TRBJ2-2
D gene: -
CDR3 protein: CASGALRTGELFF
CDR3 DNA: TGTGCCAGCGGCGCGCTGAGGACCGGGGAGCTGTTTTTT

clone size: -
V gene: TRBV12-3/TRBV12-4
J gene: TRBJ2-3
D gene: -
CDR3 protein: CASSFGGRADTQYF
CDR3 DNA: TGTGCCAGCAGTTTCGGGGGCAGGGCAGATACGCAGTATTTT

clone size: many
V gene: TRBV11-2
J gene: TRBJ1-3
D gene: -
CDR3 protein: CASSLVRGTGSGNTIYF
CDR3 DNA: TGTGCCAGCAGCTTAGTTCGAGGGACCGGCTCTGGAAACACCATATATTTT

clone size: many
V gene: TRBV19
J gene: TRBJ1-2
D gene: TRBD1
CDR3 protein: CASSTGASYGYTF
CDR3 DNA: TGTGCCAGTTCGACAGGGGCAAGCTATGGCTACACCTTC

clone size: medium-sized
V gene: TRBV30
J gene: TRBJ2-6
D gene: -
CDR3 protein: CASPVPSGANVLTF
CDR3 DNA: TGTGCCTCCCCGGTACCCTCTGGGGCCAACGTCCTGACTTTC

clone size: many
V gene: TRBV29-1
J gene: TRBJ2-5
D gene: TRBD1
CDR3 protein: CSVEGTGPLQETQYF
CDR3 DNA: TGCAGCGTGGAGGGGACAGGACCCCTCCAAGAGACCCAGTACTTC

clone size: many
V gene: TRBV6-5
J gene: TRBJ2-3
D gene: TRBD2
CDR3 protein: CASSYSGGAPDTQYF
CDR3 DNA: TGTGCCAGCAGTTACAGCGGGGGGGCCCCAGATACGCAGTATTTT

clone size: medium-sized
V gene: TRBV19
J gene: TRBJ2-4
D gene: -
CDR3 protein: CASSDGGPKLKNIQYF
CDR3 DNA: TGTGCCAGTAGTGACGGTGGACCTAAACTCAAAAACATTCAGTACTTC

clone size: -
V gene: TRBV29-1
J gene: TRBJ1-1
D gene: -
CDR3 protein: CSVVKGVTEAFF
CDR3 DNA: TGCAGCGTTGTAAAGGGGGTCACTGAAGCTTTCTTT

clone size: medium-sized
V gene: TRBV12-3/TRBV12-4
J gene: TRBJ1-3
D gene: -
CDR3 protein: CASSLAGNRHSGNTIYF
CDR3 DNA: TGTGCCAGCAGTTTAGCGGGGAACCGCCACTCTGGAAACACCATATATTTT

clone size: many
V gene: TRBV11-2
J gene: TRBJ2-3
D gene: TRBD1
CDR3 protein: CASSPPGQGGTDTQYF
CDR3 DNA: TGTGCCAGCAGCCCCCCGGGACAGGGTGGCACAGATACGCAGTATTTT

clone size: many
V gene: TRBV29-1
J gene: TRBJ1-3
D gene: -
CDR3 protein: CSVADSSGNTIYF
CDR3 DNA: TGCAGCGTCGCCGACTCGTCTGGAAACACCATATATTTT

clone size: many
V gene: TRBV5-1
J gene: TRBJ1-2
D gene: -
CDR3 protein: CASSLGGRRGPNGYTF
CDR3 DNA: TGCGCCAGCAGCTTGGGAGGCAGAAGGGGACCCAATGGCTACACCTTC

clone size: few
V gene: TRBV19
J gene: TRBJ2-1
D gene: TRBD1
CDR3 protein: CASSIADRGHYNEQFF
CDR3 DNA: TGTGCCAGTAGTATAGCTGACAGGGGGCACTACAATGAGCAGTTCTTC

clone size: many
V gene: TRBV30
J gene: TRBJ1-1
D gene: -
CDR3 protein: CAWSVQVFNTEAFF
CDR3 DNA: TGTGCCTGGAGTGTACAAGTCTTTAACACTGAAGCTTTCTTT

clone size: medium-sized
V gene: TRBV27
J gene: TRBJ1-5
D gene: TRBD1
CDR3 protein: CASGTGGANQPQHF
CDR3 DNA: TGTGCCAGCGGGACAGGGGGCGCGAATCAGCCCCAGCATTTT

clone size: many
V gene: TRBV27
J gene: TRBJ2-1
D gene: -
CDR3 protein: CASSVRATGPSSYNEQFF
CDR3 DNA: TGTGCCAGCAGCGTCCGCGCGACTGGCCCGAGCTCCTACAATGAGCAGTTCTTC

clone size: many
V gene: TRBV18
J gene: TRBJ2-2
D gene: -
CDR3 protein: CASSPRGVSGELFF
CDR3 DNA: TGTGCCAGCTCACCGCGCGGGGTGTCCGGGGAGCTGTTTTTT

clone size: -
V gene: TRBV2
J gene: TRBJ2-3
D gene: -
CDR3 protein: CATKEGTASTDTQYF
CDR3 DNA: TGTGCCACCAAGGAGGGGACCGCTAGCACAGATACGCAGTATTTT

clone size: -
V gene: TRBV6-5
J gene: TRBJ2-2
D gene: TRBD1
CDR3 protein: CASSLRQGAYTGELFF
CDR3 DNA: TGTGCCAGCAGCCTCAGACAGGGAGCGTACACCGGGGAGCTGTTTTTT

clone size: -
V gene: TRBV12-3/TRBV12-4
J gene: TRBJ2-5
D gene: -
CDR3 protein: CASRFGWETQYF
CDR3 DNA: TGTGCCAGCAGGTTCGGTTGGGAGACCCAGTACTTC

clone size: many
V gene: TRBV6-5
J gene: TRBJ2-6
D gene: TRBD1
CDR3 protein: CASSPGTGLSGANVLTF
CDR3 DNA: TGTGCCAGCAGTCCCGGGACAGGCCTCTCTGGGGCCAACGTCCTGACTTTC

clone size: many
V gene: TRBV9
J gene: TRBJ2-7
D gene: TRBD2
CDR3 protein: CASSSSGGSDEQYF
CDR3 DNA: TGTGCCAGCAGCTCAAGCGGGGGAAGCGACGAGCAGTACTTC

clone size: many
V gene: TRBV7-9
J gene: TRBJ1-2
D gene: -
CDR3 protein: CASSLPGEGYTF
CDR3 DNA: TGTGCCAGCAGCTTACCAGGGGAAGGCTACACCTTC

clone size: medium-sized
V gene: TRBV27
J gene: TRBJ2-3
D gene: TRBD2
CDR3 protein: CASTRGGGGSTDTQYF
CDR3 DNA: TGTGCCAGCACCAGAGGTGGCGGGGGAAGCACAGATACGCAGTATTTT

clone size: many
V gene: TRBV20-1
J gene: TRBJ2-6
D gene: -
CDR3 protein: CSAEGRGANVLTF
CDR3 DNA: TGCAGTGCCGAGGGGCGAGGGGCCAACGTCCTGACTTTC

clone size: -
V gene: TRBV12-3/TRBV12-4
J gene: TRBJ1-2
D gene: -
CDR3 protein: CASRGPGLNYGYTF
CDR3 DNA: TGTGCCAGCAGGGGTCCGGGACTTAACTATGGCTACACCTTC

clone size: many
V gene: TRBV29-1
J gene: TRBJ2-3
D gene: TRBD1
CDR3 protein: CSVEETQGAKYF
CDR3 DNA: TGCAGCGTTGAAGAAACCCAGGGGGCGAAGTATTTT

clone size: few
V gene: TRBV2
J gene: TRBJ1-1
D gene: -
CDR3 protein: CASSAKGRRANTEAFF
CDR3 DNA: TGTGCCAGCAGTGCAAAGGGACGGAGGGCGAACACTGAAGCTTTCTTT

clone size: medium-sized
V gene: TRBV6-5
J gene: TRBJ2-2
D gene: TRBD2
CDR3 protein: CASRPPRLAGSIGELFF
CDR3 DNA: TGTGCCAGCAGGCCTCCCCGACTAGCGGGAAGCATCGGGGAGCTGTTTTTT

clone size: few
V gene: TRBV12-3/TRBV12-4
J gene: TRBJ2-3
D gene: -
CDR3 protein: CASSPPYTDTQYF
CDR3 DNA: TGTGCCAGCAGTCCACCTTACACAGATACGCAGTATTTT

clone size: many
V gene: TRBV27
J gene: TRBJ1-4
D gene: TRBD1
CDR3 protein: CASSQTGGYFEKLFF
CDR3 DNA: TGTGCCAGCAGTCAAACAGGGGGCTACTTTGAAAAACTGTTTTTT

clone size: many
V gene: TRBV28
J gene: TRBJ2-5
D gene: -
CDR3 protein: CASSSETETQYF
CDR3 DNA: TGTGCCAGCAGTTCGGAAACGGAGACCCAGTACTTC

clone size: few
V gene: TRBV14
J gene: TRBJ1-3
D gene: -
CDR3 protein: CASSQDWGRLASGNTIYF
CDR3 DNA: TGTGCCAGCAGCCAAGATTGGGGGCGACTCGCCTCTGGAAACACCATATATTTT

clone size: many
V gene: TRBV30
J gene: TRBJ1-5
D gene: TRBD1
CDR3 protein: CAWSVGTDAQPQHF
CDR3 DNA: TGTGCCTGGAGTGTGGGGACAGACGCCCAGCCCCAGCATTTT

clone size: many
V gene: TRBV29-1
J gene: TRBJ2-7
D gene: -
CDR3 protein: CSVEVTGYEQYF
CDR3 DNA: TGCAGCGTTGAGGTGACCGGATACGAGCAGTACTTC

clone size: many
V gene: TRBV29-1
J gene: TRBJ2-7
D gene: -
CDR3 protein: CSVEDGISYEQYF
CDR3 DNA: TGCAGCGTTGAAGATGGAATCTCCTACGAGCAGTACTTC

clone size: -
V gene: TRBV20-1
J gene: TRBJ2-5
D gene: -
CDR3 protein: CSVWGARGETQYF
CDR3 DNA: TGCAGCGTCTGGGGGGCTCGGGGCGAGACCCAGTACTTC

clone size: many
V gene: TRBV27
J gene: TRBJ2-7
D gene: -
CDR3 protein: CASSYQGSSYEQYF
CDR3 DNA: TGTGCCAGCAGTTACCAAGGGAGTTCCTACGAGCAGTACTTC

clone size: medium-sized
V gene: TRBV29-1
J gene: TRBJ1-4
D gene: TRBD1
CDR3 protein: CSGGQGREKLFF
CDR3 DNA: TGCAGCGGAGGACAGGGACGGGAAAAACTGTTTTTT

clone size: many
V gene: TRBV6-5
J gene: TRBJ1-1
D gene: -
CDR3 protein: CASSYGETTEAFF
CDR3 DNA: TGTGCCAGCAGTTACGGGGAGACCACTGAAGCTTTCTTT